A selection of T cell receptor beta chains follows, all from one sample in a study of blood T cells in healthy people across ages. TCRdb fed the 5' RACE reads into MiXCR, producing one record per CDR3 protein. The table shows around 750,000 distinct CDR3 sequences, with roughly 50% occurring only once. The source material was blood. Source of these receptors: a man of 80 years or more in good health. The CDR3 runs from the conserved cysteine through the conserved F or W. Each record gives: J gene, D gene, V gene, clone size, CDR3 DNA, CDR3 protein. A D gene is named only where the DNA matches it firmly. Where a row states a size, it is once, few, many or the class of an expanded clone; other rows omit it.

TRBJ2-5	.	TRBV21-1	.	TGTGCCAGCACCGATCGACAGGGCCAAGAGACCCAGTACTTC	CASTDRQGQETQYF
TRBJ2-5	TRBD2	TRBV20-1	.	TGCAGTGCTAGAGAGACTAGCGCAAAAGGGTGGGAGACCCAGTACTTC	CSARETSAKGWETQYF
TRBJ1-1	TRBD1	TRBV24-1	few	TGTGCCACAAGACAGGGGGAAGGGACTGAAGCTTTCTTT	CATRQGEGTEAFF
TRBJ2-3	.	TRBV20-1	.	TGCAGTGCTAGTTTGCCCCCCGGGAGTGGTGCTACGCAGTATTTT	CSASLPPGSGATQYF
TRBJ1-2	.	TRBV20-1	.	TGCAGTGCTAATGGACAGACCAACTATGGCTACACCTTC	CSANGQTNYGYTF
TRBJ2-1	.	TRBV29-1	few	TGCAGCGGGGTTAGCGGTGGGAGGCCGGGCAATGAGCAGTTCTTC	CSGVSGGRPGNEQFF
TRBJ2-3	.	TRBV10-3	.	TGTGCCATCACTTCCAGCACGGGATTCAGCACAGATACGCAGTATTTT	CAITSSTGFSTDTQYF
TRBJ2-2	TRBD2	TRBV5-1	.	TGCGCCAGCAGCTTGCGCGGGAGGTCGAACACCGGGGAGTTGTTTTTT	CASSLRGRSNTGELFF
TRBJ2-7	.	TRBV11-2	.	TGTGCCAGCAGGCGGACCCGGGATGTATCCTACGAGCAGTACTTC	CASRRTRDVSYEQYF
TRBJ2-4	.	TRBV20-1	.	TGCAGGGCTAGGGACATCGGGAACATTCAGTACTTC	CRARDIGNIQYF
TRBJ2-6	.	TRBV2	.	TGTGCCAGCAGTGAAGCGTGGGGCTCTGGGGCCAACGTCCTGACTTTC	CASSEAWGSGANVLTF
TRBJ2-7	TRBD2	TRBV5-6	.	TGTGCCAGCAGCCTACCCGGGACTAGCGGGAGTGGGAACGAGCAGTACTTC	CASSLPGTSGSGNEQYF
TRBJ1-4	.	TRBV7-6	once	TGTGCCAGCAGTTCCACGGGAAAACTGTTTTTT	CASSSTGKLFF
TRBJ2-4	TRBD2	TRBV4-2	.	TGTGCCAGCAGCCAACCCGGACTAGCTGGAGCCAAAAACATTCAGTACTTC	CASSQPGLAGAKNIQYF
TRBJ2-1	TRBD1	TRBV9	.	TGTGCCAGCAGCGTAGCTTTGGACAGGTGGGACAATGAGCAGTTCTTC	CASSVALDRWDNEQFF
TRBJ2-4	.	TRBV5-6	.	TGTGCCAGCAGCTTGGGAACGGCTGAAAACATTCAGTACTTC	CASSLGTAENIQYF
TRBJ1-2	TRBD1	TRBV3-1	.	TGTGCCAGCAGCCTAAGGACAGGGTGGGGCTACACCTTC	CASSLRTGWGYTF
TRBJ1-6	.	TRBV20-1	.	TGCAGTGCTAGAGAGGGAGGGTCACCCCTCCACTTT	CSAREGGSPLHF
TRBJ2-1	TRBD1	TRBV20-1	few	TGCAGTGCTAGAGTTCCGCAGGGAACAGGGGATGAGCAGTTCTTC	CSARVPQGTGDEQFF
TRBJ2-1	.	TRBV3-1	.	TGTGCCAGCAGCCAAAGGGAGGCGGTCGGCTATGAGCAGTTCTTC	CASSQREAVGYEQFF
TRBJ2-1	.	TRBV9	.	TGTGCCAGCAGCCCTCAAAGGGGGGTCTACAATGAGCAGTTCTTC	CASSPQRGVYNEQFF
TRBJ2-5	TRBD2	TRBV25-1	.	TGTGCCAGCAGTATATTTGCGGGAGGTGCGGAGACCCAGTACTTC	CASSIFAGGAETQYF
TRBJ1-2	.	TRBV14	.	TGTGCCAGCACCGAAGGGGGTCTTCGTGGCTACACCTTC	CASTEGGLRGYTF
TRBJ1-2	TRBD1	TRBV4-1	.	TGCGCCAGCAGCCCCAGGACAGGGAAAACTACTGGCTACACCTTC	CASSPRTGKTTGYTF
TRBJ2-5	.	TRBV10-3	.	TGTGCCATCAGTGGGGACGGAAAGACCCAGTACTTC	CAISGDGKTQYF
TRBJ2-3	.	TRBV20-1	few	TGCAGTGCTAGCCCTCGGGGCGGGACGGGCACAGATACGCAGTATTTT	CSASPRGGTGTDTQYF
TRBJ2-1	.	TRBV27	.	TGTGCCAACCCATCGAAACGACGGTCAGGTTACAATGAGCAGTTCTTC	CANPSKRRSGYNEQFF
TRBJ2-3	.	TRBV5-1	many	TGTGCCAGCAGCTTAGGAGGTGCAGATACGCAGTATTTT	CASSLGGADTQYF
TRBJ1-6	.	TRBV7-6	.	TGTGCCAGCAGCTTAGTTCCTAATATGGATTCACCCCTCCACTTT	CASSLVPNMDSPLHF
TRBJ1-1	TRBD1	TRBV20-1	once	TGCAGTGCCCATGGGACAGGGAACACTGAAGCTTTCTTT	CSAHGTGNTEAFF
TRBJ2-4	.	TRBV7-3	.	TGTGCCAGCGGCGTAATAGCGAATGGCATTCAGTACTTC	CASGVIANGIQYF
TRBJ1-5	.	TRBV5-1	few	TGCGCCAGCAGCTTGGACAGGTCGAGTCAGCCCCAGCATTTT	CASSLDRSSQPQHF
TRBJ2-5	.	TRBV20-1	.	TGCAGTGCTAGAGTTCAGGGCTTAGGGACCCAGTACTTC	CSARVQGLGTQYF